The 32 T cell receptor beta chains given below trace back to one sample, sequenced in a study of metastatic and nonmetastatic thyroid tumors. Thyroid surgery had not been preceded by any treatment in any patient. TCRdb used MiXCR to call clones anew from the PCR reads. Of about 35,000 clones in the sample, roughly 29% were seen once. The sequencing sample was made of blood. Receptors originate from a female donor with papillary thyroid cancer or a benign thyroid nodule (not recorded which). Some clones in this sample may be carry-over from other donors' samples.

Many counts were recorded for this clone. The chain couples TRBV5-1 to TRBJ2-4; maybe TRBD2 (5 bases). In germline, CDR1 is SGHRS, CDR2 YFSETQ. The CDR3 length is 16 residues. Trimming pared 3 bases from V and 15 bases from J, leaving 28 bases between. CDR3 coding DNA: TGCGCCAGCAGCTACCGATCCCAGGTACCCCTAGCCGCCCGGTACTTC. Residues: CASSYRSQVPLAARYF. Full variable domain (missing parts from reference TRBV5-1 and TRBJ2-4): KAGVTQTPRYLIKTRGQQVTLSCSPISGHRSVSWYQQTPGQGLQFLFEYFSETQRNKGNFPGRFSGRQFSNSRSEMNVSTLELGDSALYLCASSYRSQVPLAARYFGAGTRLSVL.

At least ten counts were recorded for this clone. This chain links TRBV7-9 with TRBJ1-4; D call uncertain. From germline, CDR1 is SEHNR and CDR2 FQNEAQ (reference sequence). Trimming took 2 bases from V and 5 from J, leaving 12 bases between them. The CDR3 contains 15 residues. The CDR3 nucleotides read TGTGCCAGCAGCTTATCCCGAAACGTCAATGAAAAACTGTTTTTT. Its protein product is CASSLSRNVNEKLFF.

In DNA form, the CDR3 reads TGCAGTGCTAGGGCTGGGGGGGGCGGACCTACTGGCTACACCTTC. Translated, it gives CSARAGGGGPTGYTF. The chain uses TRBV20-1 and TRBJ1-2, with D possibly matching TRBD1 (6 bases). The CDR3 totals 15 residues. V gave up 3 bases and J gave up 7 bases, with 21 bases separating them. In germline, CDR1 is DFQATT, CDR2 SNEGSKA (reference sequence).

A few counts support this clone. CDR3 sequence reads: CASSLLNSQNSTDTQYF. The CDR3, as DNA: TGTGCCAGCAGCTTACTAAACAGCCAGAACAGCACAGATACGCAGTATTTT. This chain links TRBV7-3 with TRBJ2-3, with D unclear. Germline CDR1 is SGHTA and CDR2 is FQGTGA. V was clipped by 2 bases and J by 0 bases, with 15 bases between them. This CDR3 comprises 17 residues.

In this sample, this clone turned up many times. J is TRBJ1-4 and V is TRBV7-2, with D possibly matching TRBD1 (6 bases). This CDR3 contains 13 residues. The V end lost 8 bases, the J end lost 6 bases, and 13 bases lay between the germline ends. Germline V gene data show CDR1 as SGHTA and CDR2 as FQGNSA. CDR3 region: CASQQGLDEKLFF. CDR3 nucleotides: TGTGCCAGCCAACAGGGTTTAGATGAAAAACTGTTTTTT.

The sample holds a few counts of this clone. This sequence joins TRBV2 and TRBJ1-3; weak D call: TRBD1 (6 bases). V was trimmed by 7 bases and J by 0 bases, leaving 10 bases between them. The CDR3 is 14 residues long. The germline CDR1 and CDR2 sequences are SNHLY and FYNNEI. The CDR3 nucleotides are TGTGCCAGCACCCCGGGGGCCTCTGGAAACACCATATATTTT. Protein: CASTPGASGNTIYF.

This clone was recorded many times. This chain links TRBV6-1 with TRBJ2-3; D remains unclear. The V gene's germline CDR1 is MNHNS and CDR2 SASEGT. This CDR3 is built from 14 residues. Trimming shortened V by 8 bases and J by 3 bases, and 15 bases separated the two germline ends. CDR3 nucleotide sequence: TGTGCCAGCGGCCAAAAGGTGGGGACAGATACGCAGTATTTT. Protein product: CASGQKVGTDTQYF.

The CDR3 DNA is TGTGCCAGCAGTGAATGGCAGGTCCTCTACAATGAGCAGTTCTTC. It is translated as CASSEWQVLYNEQFF. This chain uses TRBV6-1 with TRBJ2-1; D ambiguous. V lost 2 bases and J lost 3, with 11 bases in between. Looked up from germline, CDR1 is MNHNS and CDR2 is SASEGT. The CDR3 length is 15 residues.

This chain links TRBV11-2 with TRBJ1-6; perhaps TRBD1 as D (6 bases). This CDR3 contains 16 residues. Germline CDR1 SGHAT, CDR2 FQNNGV. V was trimmed by 10 bases and J by 0 bases, leaving 16 bases between them. In DNA, the CDR3 is TGTGCCAACAGGGAAGGGACGAGCTCCTATAATTCACCCCTCCACTTT. Its translation: CANREGTSSYNSPLHF. The complete variable domain, with remaining parts taken from reference TRBV11-2 and TRBJ1-6, reads EAGVAQSPRYKIIEKRQSVAFWCNPISGHATLYWYQQILGQGPKLLIQFQNNGVVDDSQLPKDRFSAERLKGVDSTLKIQPAKLEDSAVYLCANREGTSSYNSPLHFGNGTRLTVT.

This clone was seen at least ten times. This rearrangement joins TRBV10-1 to TRBJ2-3, with 12 bases lining up with TRBD2. The CDR3 contains 14 residues. Germline CDR1 and CDR2: WNHNN and SYGVQD (reference sequence). V shed 4 bases, J shed 6 bases, and the junction held 2 bases outside the gene matches. The DNA of the CDR3 is TGCGCCAGCAGTGTGACTAGCGGGAGTGATACGCAGTATTTT. Its translation is CASSVTSGSDTQYF.

There are a few counts of this clone. One end of the junction fails to match germline, which may point to a read error. The genes are TRBV27 and TRBJ1-1, with D unclear. The CDR3 totals 13 residues. From germline, CDR1 is MNHEY and CDR2 SMNVEV (reference sequence). CDR3 region: CASSYQWNTEDFF. Here the CDR3 DNA reads TGTGCCAGCAGTTACCAATGGAACACTGAAGATTTCTTT.

V usage is TRBV19 and J usage is TRBJ1-1; D remains ambiguous. The CDR3 has 12 residues. CDR1 is LNHDA and CDR2 is SQIVND in the germline V gene (reference sequence). V lost 7 bases to trimming and J lost 8 bases, with 14 bases between them. CDR3 bases: TGTGCCAGTAAAACGGGATACCCAGAAGCTTTCTTT. Encoded protein: CASKTGYPEAFF.

The sample holds a few counts of this clone. The chain links TRBV6-1 to TRBJ1-5, with 8 bases aligning to TRBD1. V was pared by 7 bases and J by 3 bases, with 8 bases of the junction left unmatched. Germline values: CDR1 MNHNS, CDR2 SASEGT. This CDR3 is 15 amino acids long. Written as DNA, the CDR3 is TGTGCCAGCACCCCGGACAGGGCAGACAATCAGCCCCAGCATTTT. Amino acid sequence: CASTPDRADNQPQHF.

This chain connects TRBV7-9 to TRBJ1-2; D possibly corresponds to TRBD1 (5 bases). CDR3 length: 14 amino acids. The V gene lost 3 bases and the J gene lost 6 bases, with 14 bases spanning the gap. Looked up from germline, CDR1 is SEHNR and CDR2 is FQNEAQ (reference sequence). CDR3 bases: TGTGCCAGCAGCTTGGTGGTTGCGGGGGATGGCTACACCTTC. This codes for CASSLVVAGDGYTF.

This sequence joins TRBV6-4 and TRBJ1-2; no reliable D call. The CDR3 consists of 14 residues. The ends were cut back, 0 bases at V and 8 bases at J, with 13 bases in the middle. Germline CDR1 MRHNA, CDR2 SNTAGT. The CDR3 here is CASSDSKRVGGYTF. CDR3 DNA: TGTGCCAGCAGTGACTCGAAAAGGGTTGGCGGCTACACCTTC.

This clone is medium-sized (0.01 to 0.1%) in the sample. This rearrangement joins TRBV12-3 or TRBV12-4 to TRBJ1-1; TRBD1 matches at 7 bases. The CDR3 has 15 amino acids. V dropped 7 bases and J dropped 0; count of bases not matched to a gene: 8. CDR3 residues: CASTPTGTMNTEAFF. CDR3 bases: TGTGCCAGCACCCCGACAGGGACCATGAACACTGAAGCTTTCTTT.

This clone was observed a handful of times. This chain joins TRBV27 and TRBJ2-7; D is unclear. This CDR3 contains 15 residues. Per germline, CDR1 MNHEY and CDR2 SMNVEV (reference sequence). Trimming pared 5 bases from V and 0 bases from J, leaving 14 bases between. CDR3 bases: TGTGCCAGCAGTCGCGTGGCCTGGATCTCCTACGAGCAGTACTTC. Translating gives CASSRVAWISYEQYF.

In this sample, this clone turned up many times. The chain is built from TRBV7-9 and TRBJ1-1; no clear D. The V end lost 5 bases, the J end lost 5 bases, and 15 bases lay between the germline ends. The CDR3 is 14 amino acids. Germline V lookup: CDR1 SEHNR, CDR2 FQNEAQ (reference sequence). The CDR3 bases are TGTGCCAGCAGCCCTCTTGGGCAACAGACTGAAGCTTTCTTT. This codes for CASSPLGQQTEAFF.

The CDR3 region is CASRAGVRVVEAFF. The CDR3 nucleotides read TGTGCCAGCAGGGCAGGGGTCCGGGTCGTTGAAGCTTTCTTT. The chain links TRBV7-3 to TRBJ1-1; maybe TRBD1 (6 bases). The V gene's germline CDR1 is SGHTA and CDR2 FQGTGA. There are 14 residues in the CDR3. Trimming took 6 bases from V and 7 from J, leaving 18 bases between them.

Comment on this clone: The conserved final phenylalanine or tryptophan is absent from the CDR3, which likely points to a read error. The DNA is omitted, as the CDR3 cannot be located on it reliably, and the CDR3 follows TCRdb's listing. The rearrangement uses TRBV11-1 and TRBJ2-3; whether TRBD2, the table's D call, matches the DNA was not checked. Germline V gene data show CDR1 as SGHAT and CDR2 as FQDESV (reference sequence). Inclusive of both ends, the CDR3 amounts to 18 amino acids. CDR3 residues: CASSCGLAGAVSTDTHYI.

This clone was detected a few times. The rearrangement joins TRBV19 to TRBJ1-1; D is unclear. The V end was cut by 6 bases, the J end by 1 base, with 6 bases between. Germline CDR1 reads LNHDA; CDR2 reads SQIVND (reference sequence). This CDR3 is built from 12 residues. In DNA, the CDR3 is TGTGCCAGTAGCTACAAGAACACTGAAGCTTTCTTT. Amino acids: CASSYKNTEAFF.

This clone was observed at least ten times. This chain uses TRBV2 with TRBJ1-2, with 9 bases matching TRBD1. CDR1 SNHLY and CDR2 FYNNEI come from the germline V gene. V was clipped by 6 bases and J by 6 bases; unmatched bases: 5. The CDR3 is 13 amino acids. The CDR3 reads CASSLGQGDGYTF. CDR3 in DNA: TGTGCCAGCAGCTTGGGACAGGGAGATGGCTACACCTTC.

There are many counts of this clone. This rearrangement joins TRBV5-1 to TRBJ2-5; D possibly uses TRBD1 or TRBD2 (5 bases each). Trimming stripped 2 bases from V and 9 bases from J, with 14 bases between. This CDR3 comprises 13 residues. The V gene's germline CDR1 is SGHRS and CDR2 YFSETQ. Here the CDR3 reads CASSFRDGGPQYF. CDR3 nucleotide sequence: TGCGCCAGCAGCTTCCGGGACGGCGGGCCCCAGTACTTC.

This clone was detected many times. This rearrangement joins TRBV4-1 to TRBJ1-6; the D is unclear. Germline CDR1 is MGHRA and CDR2 is YSYEKL. The CDR3 loop spans 18 amino acids. The V and J ends lost 0 bases and 0 bases respectively, with 12 bases between them. The CDR3 DNA sequence: TGCGCCAGCAGCCAAGATGTCCCTAAGGTCTCCTATAATTCACCCCTCCACTTT. Amino acids: CASSQDVPKVSYNSPLHF.

The genes are TRBV6-1 and TRBJ2-5, with TRBD1 identical over 10 bases. The CDR3 loop spans 14 amino acids. Losses at the gene ends were 8 bases for V and 2 bases for J; bases not matched to a gene: 5. Germline V gene data show CDR1 as MNHNS and CDR2 as SASEGT. The CDR3 is CASSDRGLQETQYF. The CDR3 bases are TGTGCCAGCTCTGACAGGGGGCTACAAGAGACCCAGTACTTC.

The chain carries TRBV11-1 and TRBJ2-3; no reliable D call. The germline V gene has CDR1 SGHAT and CDR2 FQDESV (reference sequence). The CDR3 has 15 residues. The V end was cut by 1 base, the J end by 6 bases, with 14 bases between. CDR3: CASSLGRWFLDTQYF. In DNA, the CDR3 is TGTGCCAGCAGCTTAGGCAGGTGGTTTCTCGATACGCAGTATTTT.

This clone was found many times. The rearrangement links TRBV7-9 to TRBJ2-2; a weak D match, TRBD1 (5 bases). The germline CDR1 and CDR2 sequences are SEHNR and FQNEAQ (reference sequence). V lost 8 bases and J lost 1, with 11 bases in between. This CDR3 region has 14 residues. CDR3 region: CASGKGQNTGELFF. The CDR3 nucleotides read TGTGCCAGCGGTAAAGGACAGAACACCGGGGAGCTGTTTTTT.

The rearrangement joins TRBV12-3 or TRBV12-4 to TRBJ1-2; TRBD1 matches at 8 bases. The CDR3 contains 13 residues. V lost 6 bases to trimming and J lost 8 bases; unmatched junction nucleotides: 8. The CDR3 sequence is CASRVGQGYGYTF. CDR3 DNA sequence: TGTGCCAGCAGAGTCGGACAGGGCTACGGCTACACCTTC.

By sample fraction, this clone is medium-sized (0.01 to 0.1%). V gene TRBV6-1 combines with J gene TRBJ1-2; D not certain. V lost 5 bases to trimming and J lost 4 bases, with 8 bases between them. The CDR3 length is 12 residues. Germline loops: CDR1 MNHNS, CDR2 SASEGT. CDR3 loop: CASSLLLYGYTF. CDR3 in DNA: TGTGCCAGCAGTCTTTTACTCTATGGCTACACCTTC.

The rearrangement links TRBV24-1 to TRBJ2-7; D call uncertain. The CDR3 has 14 amino acids. The V end was cut by 5 bases, the J end by 0 bases, with 10 bases between. Looked up from germline, CDR1 is KGHDR and CDR2 is SFDVKD. The CDR3: CATSGPPPSYEQYF. The CDR3 bases are TGTGCCACCAGTGGCCCGCCTCCCTCCTACGAGCAGTACTTC.

The chain combines TRBV10-1 with TRBJ1-2; D gene uncertain. The CDR3 has 15 residues. The V and J ends lost 0 bases and 4 bases respectively, with 12 bases between them. CDR1 is WNHNN and CDR2 is SYGVQD in the germline V gene (reference sequence). CDR3 nucleotides: TGCGCCAGCAGTGAGTCGGCTCAGTCTTCCTATGGCTACACCTTC. Residues: CASSESAQSSYGYTF.

This chain connects TRBV20-1 to TRBJ2-1; D is unclear. The germline V gene encodes CDR1 DFQATT and CDR2 SNEGSKA (reference sequence). CDR3 length: 14 amino acids. The V and J ends lost 3 bases and 7 bases respectively, with 16 bases between them. The CDR3 spells CSASKDPTRNEQFF. The CDR3 region has the DNA TGCAGTGCTAGTAAGGACCCCACACGGAATGAGCAGTTCTTC.